This section outlines one TCR beta chain sequence together with its context. What it binds is unknown. This sample was included in a study of T cell responses to AZD1222 COVID-19 vaccine. Regarding the study as a whole: At baseline, seropositivity was found in only six AZD1222 recipients. Repertoire samples came only from after the peak T cell response.

Some clones are missing from TCRdb's copy, which holds only in-frame ones; the method was immunoSEQ multiplex PCR. The sample records fewer than 150,000 clones, 93% being singletons. The CDR3 is 13 residues long. V dropped 8 bases and J dropped 4 bases, with 15 bases sitting between them. Germline V gene lookup returns CDR1 MNHEY and CDR2 SMNVEV (reference sequence). This receptor was taken from an adult in good health. The specimen comprised peripheral blood, sampled on day 0 of AZD1222 vaccination. V usage is TRBV27 and J usage is TRBJ2-7; tentatively, D is TRBD1 or TRBD2 (5 bases each). The CDR3 region is CASGPGPAYEQYF. In DNA form, the CDR3 reads TGTGCCAGCGGCCCGGGACCCGCTTACGAGCAGTACTTC.